These 30 T cell receptor beta chains originate from one sample sequenced in a study of cytotoxic CD8 clonotypes in ibrutinib-treated CLL. Measured with immunoSEQ multiplex PCR; TCRdb has only the in-frame clones, and not every one. Counted here are under 150,000 clones, approximately 80% occurring once; the ten biggest clones make up 6% to 9.5%. Sequencing was performed on PBMCs, taken after 36 months of ibrutinib treatment. All receptors derive from a human donor with chronic lymphocytic leukemia.

This sequence joins TRBV4-1 and TRBJ2-5; maybe TRBD1 (5 bases). This CDR3 is built from 14 residues. The germline V and J ends were trimmed by 1 base and 13 bases, with 19 bases remaining between them. The germline V gene has CDR1 MGHRA and CDR2 YSYEKL. The CDR3 loop is CASSQGAVQAALYF. CDR3 sequence (DNA): TGCGCCAGCAGCCAAGGCGCCGTACAGGCGGCTTTGTACTTC.

The chain joins TRBV19 to TRBJ2-7; D ambiguous. The V gene lost 3 bases and the J gene lost 5 bases, with 8 bases spanning the gap. This CDR3 contains 12 residues. Germline-derived CDR1 and CDR2 are LNHDA and SQIVND (reference sequence). CDR3 in amino acids: CASSMGLNEQYF. In nucleotides, the CDR3 is TGTGCCAGTAGTATGGGCCTAAACGAGCAGTACTTC.

The V call is TRBV2, the J call TRBJ1-5; 8 positions match TRBD1. The junction had 9 bases not matched to a gene; V was cut back by 6 bases and J by 2 bases. The CDR3 is 16 residues long. In germline, CDR1 is SNHLY, CDR2 FYNNEI. The CDR3 protein is CASRSGQGVGNQPQHF. CDR3 bases: TGTGCCAGCAGATCCGGACAGGGAGTGGGCAATCAGCCCCAGCATTTT.

This clone appeared a single time. CDR3 sequence: CASRSGTGINTEAFF. The CDR3 coding sequence is TGTGCCAGCCGCTCCGGGACAGGAATTAACACTGAAGCTTTCTTT. The chain couples TRBV11-2 to TRBJ1-1; TRBD1 matches 8 bases. J was trimmed by 2 bases and V by 8 bases; bases with no gene match: 10. The CDR3 sequence is 15 residues long. Germline V gives CDR1 SGHAT, CDR2 FQNNGV.

This sequence joins TRBV28 and TRBJ1-2, with D possibly TRBD1 on 6 matching bases. Trimming pared 1 base from V and 4 bases from J, leaving 10 bases between. Germline values: CDR1 MDHEN, CDR2 SYDVKM. The CDR3 has 14 amino acids. CDR3 DNA sequence: TGTGCCAGCAGTTTATCCAGGGGCGGCTATGGCTACACCTTC. Its protein is CASSLSRGGYGYTF.

The CDR3 DNA sequence: TGTGCCAGCAGCCCGACAGGGGGGGACGAGCAGTACTTC. The encoded protein is CASSPTGGDEQYF. This chain uses TRBV7-3 with TRBJ2-7; 9 positions match TRBD1. The length of the CDR3 is 13 residues. With V trimmed by 5 bases and J by 5 bases, 4 bases remained unmatched. Per germline, CDR1 SGHTA and CDR2 FQGTGA.

The gene calls are TRBV2 and TRBJ1-5; D is unresolved. CDR1 is SNHLY and CDR2 is FYNNEI in the germline V gene. V was clipped by 6 bases and J by 4 bases, with 10 bases between them. The CDR3 runs 13 residues. CDR3 coding DNA: TGTGCCAGCAGGAGTCAGCCGAATCAGCCCCAGCATTTT. Translated: CASRSQPNQPQHF. The whole variable domain, filled in from reference TRBV2 and TRBJ1-5, reads EPEVTQTPSHQVTQMGQEVILRCVPISNHLYFYWYRQILGQKVEFLVSFYNNEISEKSEIFDDQFSVERPDGSNFTLKIRSTKLEDSAMYFCASRSQPNQPQHFGDGTRLSIL.

The chain employs TRBV5-1 and TRBJ1-5; D is ambiguous. V lost 4 bases and J lost 0, with 11 bases in between. CDR1 SGHRS and CDR2 YFSETQ come from the germline V gene. This CDR3 has 15 residues. The CDR3 region is CASSPEVLSNQPQHF. CDR3 sequence (DNA): TGCGCCAGCAGCCCGGAAGTACTTAGCAATCAGCCCCAGCATTTT. Full variable domain (outside the CDR3, taken from reference TRBV5-1 and TRBJ1-5): KAGVTQTPRYLIKTRGQQVTLSCSPISGHRSVSWYQQTPGQGLQFLFEYFSETQRNKGNFPGRFSGRQFSNSRSEMNVSTLELGDSALYLCASSPEVLSNQPQHFGDGTRLSIL.

The V and J genes are TRBV4-2 and TRBJ2-7, with TRBD1 identical over 9 bases. The CDR3 spans 14 residues. The trim removed 5 bases at V and 5 bases at J, leaving 7 bases unmatched. Looked up from germline, CDR1 is LGHNA and CDR2 is YNFKEQ. The CDR3 DNA sequence: TGTGCCAGCAGCAGATTGGACAGGGGCGACGAGCAGTACTTC. This codes for CASSRLDRGDEQYF.

The rearrangement joins TRBV10-2 to TRBJ1-1; weak D call: TRBD1 (5 bases). Looked up from germline, CDR1 is WSHSY and CDR2 is SAAADI. V was clipped by 2 bases and J by 8 bases, with 6 bases between them. This CDR3 is 11 amino acids long. The CDR3 sequence is CASSEGTEAFF. The CDR3 bases are TGCGCCAGCAGTGAGGGGACGGAAGCTTTCTTT.

This chain joins TRBV28 and TRBJ2-7, with TRBD2 matching 12 bases. With V trimmed by 5 bases and J by 2 bases, 4 bases remained unmatched. The CDR3 loop spans 15 amino acids. The germline V gene has CDR1 MDHEN and CDR2 SYDVKM. CDR3 sequence reads: CASSTPSGGAYEQYF. CDR3 DNA: TGTGCCAGCAGTACCCCTAGCGGGGGGGCCTACGAGCAGTACTTC.

The rearrangement uses TRBV7-6 and TRBJ1-1, with D possibly being TRBD1 (6 bases). This CDR3 has 17 residues. The V gene lost 5 bases and the J gene lost 7 bases, with 26 bases spanning the gap. The germline V gene encodes CDR1 SGHVS and CDR2 FNYEAQ. CDR3 sequence: CASSLRSRGPVELEAFF. The CDR3 nucleotides read TGTGCCAGCAGCCTCCGCTCCAGGGGCCCCGTGGAGCTTGAAGCTTTCTTT.

V gene TRBV5-1 combines with J gene TRBJ2-2; 9 bases map to TRBD1. This CDR3 is built from 16 residues. The germline gives CDR1 SGHRS, CDR2 YFSETQ. V shed 0 bases and J 5 bases; nucleotides not matched to a gene: 5. As DNA, the CDR3 is TGCGCCAGCAGCTTGGCCGGGACAGGGCAAACCGGGGAGCTGTTTTTT. This translates into CASSLAGTGQTGELFF.

The genes are TRBV12-5 and TRBJ1-2; 10 bases align to TRBD1. The CDR3 spans 17 residues. Germline V gene lookup returns CDR1 LGHNT and CDR2 FRNRAP. Trimming at V came to 2 bases and at J to 7 bases, leaving 13 bases not matched to a gene. CDR3 loop: CASGLHPRDRGLRGYTF. In DNA form, the CDR3 reads TGTGCTAGTGGTTTGCACCCCCGGGACAGGGGATTGCGTGGCTACACCTTC. Based on the CDR3 plus reference TRBV12-5 and TRBJ1-2, the full variable domain is DARVTQTPRHKVTEMGQEVTMRCQPILGHNTVFWYRQTMMQGLELLAYFRNRAPLDDSGMPKDRFSAEMPDATLATLKIQPSEPRDSAVYFCASGLHPRDRGLRGYTFGSGTRLTVV.

The genes are TRBV19 and TRBJ1-2, with 8 bases that match TRBD1. The CDR3 sequence is 12 residues long. Trimming at V came to 5 bases and at J to 7 bases, leaving 3 bases not matched to a gene. Germline V CDR1 and CDR2: LNHDA, SQIVND (reference sequence). The CDR3 region has the DNA TGTGCCAGTAGTTCAGGGGGCTTTGGCTACACCTTC. Translating it yields CASSSGGFGYTF.

The chain joins TRBV11-2 to TRBJ1-5; tentatively, D is TRBD1 (6 bases). With 1 base removed from V and 4 bases from J, the gap between germline ends came to 11 bases. The CDR3 consists of 15 residues. Germline CDR1 is SGHAT and CDR2 is FQNNGV. Written as DNA, the CDR3 is TGTGCCAGCAGCTTAGGGGAGCAGGGGAATCAGCCCCAGCATTTT. Translating it yields CASSLGEQGNQPQHF.

The V gene is TRBV5-1, the J gene TRBJ2-2, with D unresolved. Deletions cut 2 bases from V and 3 bases from J, with 8 bases between. Germline loops: CDR1 SGHRS, CDR2 YFSETQ. The CDR3 covers 14 residues. The CDR3 loop reads CASSFTDYTGELFF. CDR3 nucleotides: TGCGCCAGCAGCTTTACAGACTACACCGGGGAGCTGTTTTTT.

This clone was detected only once. The chain employs TRBV6-1 and TRBJ2-3; TRBD1 is a possible D gene (6 bases). This CDR3 region has 14 residues. CDR1 is MNHNS and CDR2 is SASEGT in the germline V gene. Trimming left V 6 bases short and J 3 bases short, with 13 bases between. CDR3 nucleotides: TGTGCCAGCAGAACCGGGACACGGACAGATACGCAGTATTTT. This encodes CASRTGTRTDTQYF.

The chain has TRBV28 and TRBJ2-7, with TRBD2 matching 8 bases. Germline loops: CDR1 MDHEN, CDR2 SYDVKM. Germline trimming cut 6 bases from V and 2 bases from J; bases unmatched to any gene: 3. The length of the CDR3 is 13 residues. CDR3 region: CASRRGVTYEQYF. CDR3 DNA sequence: TGTGCCAGCAGGCGGGGGGTGACCTACGAGCAGTACTTC. Complete variable domain (other parts from reference TRBV28 and TRBJ2-7): DVKVTQSSRYLVKRTGEKVFLECVQDMDHENMFWYRQDPGLGLRLIYFSYDVKMKEKGDIPEGYSVSREKKERFSLILESASTNQTSMYLCASRRGVTYEQYFGPGTRLTVT.

The chain joins TRBV30 to TRBJ2-3; no clear D. This CDR3 comprises 12 residues. The V gene's germline CDR1 is GTSNPN and CDR2 SVGIG (reference sequence). Trimming cost V 0 bases and J 5 bases, with 6 bases left between them. CDR3 amino acids: CAWSVQQDTQYF. CDR3 nucleotide sequence: TGTGCCTGGAGTGTACAGCAAGATACGCAGTATTTT. Filled out from reference TRBV30 and TRBJ2-3, the complete variable domain reads SQTIHQWPATLVQPVGSPLSLECTVEGTSNPNLYWYRQAAGRGLQLLFYSVGIGQISSEVPQNLSASRPQDRQFILSSKKLLLSDSGFYLCAWSVQQDTQYFGPGTRLTVL.

This chain links TRBV12-5 with TRBJ2-1; TRBD2 matches 12 bases. Losses at the gene ends were 2 bases for V and 9 bases for J; bases not matched to a gene: 14. The CDR3 contains 18 residues. The germline CDR1 and CDR2 sequences are LGHNT and FRNRAP. The CDR3 region is CASGLSLSPGLAGGEQFF. In nucleotides, the CDR3 is TGTGCTAGTGGTTTGTCACTTTCCCCGGGACTAGCGGGCGGTGAGCAGTTCTTC.

This clone occurred a few times. The J gene is TRBJ1-1, the V gene TRBV30, with D uncertain. The CDR3 has 14 amino acids. The ends were cut back, 1 base at V and 0 bases at J, with 9 bases in the middle. Germline CDR1 GTSNPN, CDR2 SVGIG (reference sequence). The CDR3 DNA follows: TGTGCCTGGAGTGATGGGCGGCTGAACACTGAAGCTTTCTTT. Encoded protein: CAWSDGRLNTEAFF.

The J gene is TRBJ1-5, the V gene TRBV5-4, with 9 nucleotides matching TRBD1. This CDR3 spans 17 amino acids. Germline CDR1 is SGHNT and CDR2 is YYREEE (reference sequence). V shed 3 bases, J shed 6 bases, and the junction held 13 bases outside the gene matches. For the CDR3, the DNA is TGTGCCAGCAGCTCCTCGGGACAGGGCTGGGGTCCTCAGCCCCAGCATTTT. It codes for CASSSSGQGWGPQPQHF.

This clone was picked up one time. V is TRBV14 and J is TRBJ2-7; D is unclear. CDR1 and CDR2 from the germline V gene are SGHDN and FVKESK. This CDR3 comprises 12 residues. The V end was cut by 6 bases, the J end by 5 bases, with 11 bases between. The CDR3: CASSSSRHEQYF. In DNA form, the CDR3 reads TGTGCCAGCAGTTCGAGTCGCCACGAGCAGTACTTC.

This chain joins TRBV28 and TRBJ1-2; D gene uncertain. The CDR3 sequence is 14 residues long. V lost 4 bases to trimming and J lost 4 bases, with 13 bases between them. Germline loops: CDR1 MDHEN, CDR2 SYDVKM. The CDR3 bases are TGTGCCAGCAGTTCAATGTGGGTGGTCTATGGCTACACCTTC. Translating it yields CASSSMWVVYGYTF.

CDR3 amino acids: CAIRGLAGDYEQYF. The CDR3 coding sequence is TGTGCCATCAGGGGACTAGCGGGGGACTACGAGCAGTACTTC. The rearrangement joins TRBV10-3 to TRBJ2-7, with 14 positions matching TRBD2. The V gene end was trimmed by 6 bases and the J gene end by 3 bases; junction bases not matched to a gene: 1. This CDR3 is built from 14 residues. CDR1 and CDR2 (germline): ENHRY, SYGVKD.

The rearrangement links TRBV10-1 to TRBJ2-5, with D perhaps TRBD1 (5 bases). Germline loops: CDR1 WNHNN, CDR2 SYGVQD (reference sequence). V was shortened by 2 bases and J by 6 bases, with 10 bases between the two germline ends. This CDR3 is 13 amino acids long. CDR3 in amino acids: CASSEPGSKTQYF. The DNA of the CDR3 is TGCGCCAGCAGTGAGCCAGGGTCCAAGACCCAGTACTTC.

V usage is TRBV9 and J usage is TRBJ1-6, with a tentative D call TRBD1 (5 bases). V was clipped by 4 bases and J by 11 bases, with 19 bases between them. The CDR3 has 15 amino acids. The germline V gene encodes CDR1 SGDLS and CDR2 YYNGEE. The CDR3 spells CASSPTGGGFTPLHF. In DNA, the CDR3 is TGTGCCAGCAGCCCCACCGGGGGGGGTTTTACACCCCTCCACTTT.

In this sample, this clone turned up a few times. The genes are TRBV5-6 and TRBJ2-7, with unresolved D. V shed 2 bases and J shed 0 bases, with 18 bases lying between them. This CDR3 has 17 amino acids. Germline V gene lookup returns CDR1 SGHDT and CDR2 YYEEEE. CDR3 coding DNA: TGTGCCAGCAGCTTAGTAGGTCAGCCCTTTAGCTCCTACGAGCAGTACTTC. It yields the protein CASSLVGQPFSSYEQYF.

The V call is TRBV27, the J call TRBJ2-3, with 12 bases that match TRBD2. V shed 0 bases, J shed 6 bases, and the junction held 7 bases outside the gene matches. This CDR3 comprises 17 residues. Germline V gene sequence: CDR1 MNHEY, CDR2 SMNVEV (reference sequence). As DNA, the CDR3 is TGTGCCAGCAGTTTATCGAAACTAGCGGGGGGCAGGGATACGCAGTATTTT. Protein sequence: CASSLSKLAGGRDTQYF.